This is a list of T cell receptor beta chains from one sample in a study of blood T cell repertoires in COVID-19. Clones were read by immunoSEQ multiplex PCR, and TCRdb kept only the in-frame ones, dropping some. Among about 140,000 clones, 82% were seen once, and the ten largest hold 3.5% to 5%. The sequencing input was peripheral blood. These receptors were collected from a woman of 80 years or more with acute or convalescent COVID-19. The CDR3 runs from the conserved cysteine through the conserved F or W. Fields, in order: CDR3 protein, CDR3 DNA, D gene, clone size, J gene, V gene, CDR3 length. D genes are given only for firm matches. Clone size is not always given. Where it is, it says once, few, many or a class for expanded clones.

CDR3aa: CASRASGTTYEQYF
CDR3nt: TGTGCCAGCAGGGCTAGCGGGACTACCTACGAGCAGTACTTC
d_gene: TRBD2
abundance: .
j_gene: TRBJ2-7
v_gene: TRBV2
len: 14

CDR3aa: CAWSGSYNSPLHF
CDR3nt: TGTGCCTGGAGCGGCTCCTATAATTCACCCCTCCACTTT
d_gene: .
abundance: few
j_gene: TRBJ1-6
v_gene: TRBV30
len: 13

CDR3aa: CATSDSPGTSGTGELFF
CDR3nt: TGTGCCACCAGTGACTCCCCCGGGACTAGCGGGACCGGGGAGCTGTTTTTT
d_gene: TRBD2
abundance: .
j_gene: TRBJ2-2
v_gene: TRBV24-1
len: 17

CDR3aa: CASSTPYRGYNEQFF
CDR3nt: TGTGCCAGTAGTACCCCGTACAGGGGCTACAATGAGCAGTTCTTC
d_gene: TRBD1
abundance: few
j_gene: TRBJ2-1
v_gene: TRBV19
len: 15

CDR3aa: CASSQDLTLGDHTQYF
CDR3nt: TGTGCCAGCAGCCAAGATCTGACGTTGGGAGATCATACGCAGTATTTT
d_gene: .
abundance: .
j_gene: TRBJ2-3
v_gene: TRBV4-2
len: 16

CDR3aa: CAWSVLGANNSPLHF
CDR3nt: TGTGCCTGGAGTGTATTGGGGGCGAATAATTCACCCCTCCACTTT
d_gene: .
abundance: .
j_gene: TRBJ1-6
v_gene: TRBV30
len: 15

CDR3aa: CASSRTGENQPQHF
CDR3nt: TGTGCCAGCAGCCGAACAGGGGAAAATCAGCCCCAGCATTTT
d_gene: TRBD1
abundance: .
j_gene: TRBJ1-5
v_gene: TRBV13
len: 14

CDR3aa: CASSQWTGVGYTF
CDR3nt: TGTGCCAGCAGCCAGTGGACAGGGGTTGGCTACACCTTC
d_gene: TRBD1
abundance: once
j_gene: TRBJ1-2
v_gene: TRBV4-2
len: 13

CDR3aa: CASSLRPGSDEQFF
CDR3nt: TGTGCCAGCAGCTTAAGGCCCGGGTCGGATGAGCAGTTCTTC
d_gene: .
abundance: .
j_gene: TRBJ2-1
v_gene: TRBV7-3
len: 14

CDR3aa: CASSGLAGGVGELFF
CDR3nt: TGTGCCAGCAGTGGACTAGCGGGGGGTGTCGGGGAGCTGTTTTTT
d_gene: TRBD2
abundance: .
j_gene: TRBJ2-2
v_gene: TRBV2
len: 15

CDR3aa: CASSYRVQETQYF
CDR3nt: TGTGCCAGCAGTTACCGAGTCCAAGAGACCCAGTACTTC
d_gene: .
abundance: .
j_gene: TRBJ2-5
v_gene: TRBV6-2/TRBV6-3
len: 13

CDR3aa: CASSFTGDRETQYF
CDR3nt: TGTGCCAGCAGCTTTACAGGGGATAGGGAGACCCAGTACTTC
d_gene: TRBD1
abundance: .
j_gene: TRBJ2-5
v_gene: TRBV5-4
len: 14

CDR3aa: CASSSLGANTIYF
CDR3nt: TGTGCCAGCAGCTCTCTGGGGGCAAACACCATATATTTT
d_gene: .
abundance: many
j_gene: TRBJ1-3
v_gene: TRBV5-4
len: 13

CDR3aa: CATSRGQGRSWPQHF
CDR3nt: TGTGCCACCAGCAGGGGACAGGGTCGATCTTGGCCCCAGCATTTT
d_gene: TRBD1
abundance: once
j_gene: TRBJ1-5
v_gene: TRBV15
len: 15

CDR3aa: CASSISVAGPADEQFF
CDR3nt: TGTGCCAGTAGTATTTCCGTAGCGGGACCGGCGGATGAGCAGTTCTTC
d_gene: TRBD2
abundance: once
j_gene: TRBJ2-1
v_gene: TRBV19
len: 16

CDR3aa: CASSLPTGYSGNTIYF
CDR3nt: TGTGCCAGCTCCCTACCTACAGGATACTCTGGAAACACCATATATTTT
d_gene: .
abundance: .
j_gene: TRBJ1-3
v_gene: TRBV18
len: 16

CDR3aa: CASSPPLTGGYEQYF
CDR3nt: TGCGCCAGCAGCCCTCCCCTAACAGGGGGCTACGAGCAGTACTTC
d_gene: TRBD1
abundance: few
j_gene: TRBJ2-7
v_gene: TRBV5-1
len: 15

CDR3aa: CASSMGGARSTGELFF
CDR3nt: TGTGCCAGTAGTATGGGGGGAGCGAGGAGCACCGGGGAGCTGTTTTTT
d_gene: .
abundance: .
j_gene: TRBJ2-2
v_gene: TRBV19
len: 16

CDR3aa: CASNPDTLSLHF
CDR3nt: TGTGCCAGCAATCCCGACACTCTATCCCTCCACTTT
d_gene: .
abundance: .
j_gene: TRBJ1-6
v_gene: TRBV2
len: 12

CDR3aa: CAWNLGYTDTQYF
CDR3nt: TGTGCCTGGAACTTGGGCTACACAGATACGCAGTATTTT
d_gene: .
abundance: .
j_gene: TRBJ2-3
v_gene: TRBV30
len: 13

CDR3aa: CASSEWFPTTRRAPLHF
CDR3nt: TGTGCCAGCAGTGAATGGTTTCCGACAACACGACGAGCACCCCTCCACTTT
d_gene: .
abundance: few
j_gene: TRBJ1-6
v_gene: TRBV6-1
len: 17

CDR3aa: CASSDYTEQYF
CDR3nt: TGTGCCAGCAGTGATTATACAGAGCAGTACTTC
d_gene: .
abundance: .
j_gene: TRBJ2-7
v_gene: TRBV2
len: 11

CDR3aa: CASSPGHSYEQYF
CDR3nt: TGCGCCAGCAGCCCCGGACACAGCTACGAGCAGTACTTC
d_gene: .
abundance: few
j_gene: TRBJ2-7
v_gene: TRBV4-1
len: 13

CDR3aa: CASSLLGGTYGYTF
CDR3nt: TGTGCCAGCAGCTTACTAGGGGGTACCTATGGCTACACCTTC
d_gene: .
abundance: .
j_gene: TRBJ1-2
v_gene: TRBV11-2
len: 14

CDR3aa: CASSDTGVRLNNEQFF
CDR3nt: TGTGCCAGCAGTGATACAGGGGTCCGGCTAAACAATGAGCAGTTCTTC
d_gene: TRBD1
abundance: once
j_gene: TRBJ2-1
v_gene: TRBV2
len: 16

CDR3aa: CASSLAGQRGQTQYF
CDR3nt: TGCGCCAGCAGCTTGGCTGGACAGAGAGGACAGACCCAGTACTTC
d_gene: .
abundance: .
j_gene: TRBJ2-5
v_gene: TRBV5-1
len: 15

CDR3aa: CASTAGGTEAFF
CDR3nt: TGTGCCAGCACCGCGGGGGGCACTGAAGCTTTCTTT
d_gene: .
abundance: .
j_gene: TRBJ1-1
v_gene: TRBV13
len: 12

CDR3aa: CASSLRGANQPQHF
CDR3nt: TGTGCCAGCAGTTTACGGGGGGCTAATCAGCCCCAGCATTTT
d_gene: .
abundance: .
j_gene: TRBJ1-5
v_gene: TRBV27
len: 14

CDR3aa: CASSPGTGVTEAFF
CDR3nt: TGCGCCAGCAGCCCAGGGACAGGGGTCACTGAAGCTTTCTTT
d_gene: TRBD1
abundance: .
j_gene: TRBJ1-1
v_gene: TRBV5-1
len: 14

CDR3aa: CASSPVRSGANVLTF
CDR3nt: TGTGCCAGCTCACCAGTCCGGTCTGGGGCCAACGTCCTGACTTTC
d_gene: .
abundance: .
j_gene: TRBJ2-6
v_gene: TRBV18
len: 15

CDR3aa: CASSPQNYGYTF
CDR3nt: TGTGCCAGCAGCCCTCAGAACTATGGCTACACCTTC
d_gene: .
abundance: .
j_gene: TRBJ1-2
v_gene: TRBV7-2
len: 12

CDR3aa: CASSTGGLAGQKEETQYF
CDR3nt: TGTGCCAGTAGTACCGGAGGGCTAGCGGGACAAAAGGAAGAGACCCAGTACTTC
d_gene: TRBD2
abundance: .
j_gene: TRBJ2-5
v_gene: TRBV19
len: 18

CDR3aa: CASSERQAIKNIQYF
CDR3nt: TGTGCCAGCAGTGAAAGACAGGCAATCAAAAACATTCAGTACTTC
d_gene: .
abundance: .
j_gene: TRBJ2-4
v_gene: TRBV2
len: 15

CDR3aa: CASSLQGAPAQTNEKLFF
CDR3nt: TGTGCCAGCAGTCTACAGGGGGCCCCAGCACAAACTAATGAAAAACTGTTTTTT
d_gene: TRBD1
abundance: .
j_gene: TRBJ1-4
v_gene: TRBV28
len: 18

CDR3aa: CASTQVAKNIQYF
CDR3nt: TGTGCCAGCACACAGGTAGCCAAAAACATTCAGTACTTC
d_gene: .
abundance: .
j_gene: TRBJ2-4
v_gene: TRBV6-4
len: 13

CDR3aa: CASSAGPSVVGYTF
CDR3nt: TGCGCCAGCAGCGCGGGCCCTTCCGTCGTTGGCTACACCTTC
d_gene: .
abundance: .
j_gene: TRBJ1-2
v_gene: TRBV5-1
len: 14

CDR3aa: CASSRQGNQPQHF
CDR3nt: TGCGCCAGCAGCCGACAGGGGAATCAGCCCCAGCATTTT
d_gene: TRBD1
abundance: .
j_gene: TRBJ1-5
v_gene: TRBV5-1
len: 13

CDR3aa: CASSLAGQGRSPLHF
CDR3nt: TGCGCCAGCAGCTTGGCGGGACAGGGTCGTTCACCCCTCCACTTT
d_gene: TRBD1
abundance: .
j_gene: TRBJ1-6
v_gene: TRBV5-1
len: 15

CDR3aa: CASSSGTINEQFF
CDR3nt: TGTGCCAGCAGCTCCGGGACAATAAATGAGCAGTTCTTC
d_gene: .
abundance: .
j_gene: TRBJ2-1
v_gene: TRBV28
len: 13

CDR3aa: CASSQDRWLAEDRGIFNYGYTF
CDR3nt: TGTGCCAGCAGCCAAGATCGTTGGCTAGCGGAGGACAGGGGAATATTTAACTATGGCTACACCTTC
d_gene: TRBD1
abundance: few
j_gene: TRBJ1-2
v_gene: TRBV4-2
len: 22

CDR3aa: CASSNRPSPNEQFF
CDR3nt: TGTGCCAGTAGTAACAGGCCTTCACCCAATGAGCAGTTCTTC
d_gene: .
abundance: once
j_gene: TRBJ2-1
v_gene: TRBV19
len: 14

CDR3aa: CASSLNVGQGVDGYTF
CDR3nt: TGCGCCAGCAGCCTAAATGTGGGACAGGGTGTTGATGGCTACACCTTC
d_gene: TRBD1
abundance: .
j_gene: TRBJ1-2
v_gene: TRBV5-1
len: 16

CDR3aa: CASSPAGGVETQYF
CDR3nt: TGTGCCAGCAGTCCAGCGGGGGGCGTAGAGACCCAGTACTTC
d_gene: TRBD2
abundance: .
j_gene: TRBJ2-5
v_gene: TRBV2
len: 14

CDR3aa: CASSRMDRNNSPLHF
CDR3nt: TGTGCCAGCAGCCGAATGGACAGGAATAATTCACCCCTCCACTTT
d_gene: TRBD1
abundance: .
j_gene: TRBJ1-6
v_gene: TRBV7-6
len: 15

CDR3aa: CASSYGYSGNTIYF
CDR3nt: TGTGCCAGCAGTTACGGGTACAGTGGAAACACCATATATTTT
d_gene: .
abundance: .
j_gene: TRBJ1-3
v_gene: TRBV6-5
len: 14

CDR3aa: CASSPGNPYEQYF
CDR3nt: TGTGCCAGCTCACCCGGGAACCCCTACGAGCAGTACTTC
d_gene: .
abundance: .
j_gene: TRBJ2-7
v_gene: TRBV18
len: 13

CDR3aa: CASSQGRESDTQYF
CDR3nt: TGTGCCAGCAGCCAAGGCCGGGAGTCAGATACGCAGTATTTT
d_gene: .
abundance: .
j_gene: TRBJ2-3
v_gene: TRBV4-2
len: 14

CDR3aa: CAWDRLVNTEAFF
CDR3nt: TGTGCCTGGGACCGTCTAGTGAACACTGAAGCTTTCTTT
d_gene: .
abundance: .
j_gene: TRBJ1-1
v_gene: TRBV30
len: 13